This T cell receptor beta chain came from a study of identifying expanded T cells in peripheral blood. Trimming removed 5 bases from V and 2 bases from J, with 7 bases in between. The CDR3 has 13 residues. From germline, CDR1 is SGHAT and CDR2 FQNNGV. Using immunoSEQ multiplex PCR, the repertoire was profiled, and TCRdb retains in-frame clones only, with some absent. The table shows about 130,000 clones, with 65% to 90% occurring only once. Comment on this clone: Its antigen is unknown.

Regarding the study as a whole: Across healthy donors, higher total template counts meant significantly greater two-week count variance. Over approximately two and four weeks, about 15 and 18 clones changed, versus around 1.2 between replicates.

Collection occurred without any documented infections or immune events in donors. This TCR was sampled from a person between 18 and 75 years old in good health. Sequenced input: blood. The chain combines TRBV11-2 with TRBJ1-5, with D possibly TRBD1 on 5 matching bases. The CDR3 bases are TGTGCCAGCAGCCCGGGGGGCAATCAGCCCCAGCATTTT. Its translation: CASSPGGNQPQHF. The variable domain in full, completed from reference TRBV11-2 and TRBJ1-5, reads EAGVAQSPRYKIIEKRQSVAFWCNPISGHATLYWYQQILGQGPKLLIQFQNNGVVDDSQLPKDRFSAERLKGVDSTLKIQPAKLEDSAVYLCASSPGGNQPQHFGDGTRLSIL.